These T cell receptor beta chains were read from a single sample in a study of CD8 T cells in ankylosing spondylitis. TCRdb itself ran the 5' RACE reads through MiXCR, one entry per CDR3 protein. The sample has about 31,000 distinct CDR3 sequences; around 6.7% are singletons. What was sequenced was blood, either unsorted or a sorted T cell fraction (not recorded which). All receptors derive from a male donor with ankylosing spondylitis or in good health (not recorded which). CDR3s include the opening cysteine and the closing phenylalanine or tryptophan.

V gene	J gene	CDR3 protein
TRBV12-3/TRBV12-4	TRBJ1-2	CASSLGQSFNYGYTF
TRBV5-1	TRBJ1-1	CASAGTANTEAFF
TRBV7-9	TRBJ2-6	CASFWGSSGANVLTF
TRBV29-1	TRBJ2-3	CSVGYTDTQYF
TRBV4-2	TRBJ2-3	CAISPGHPSDTQYF
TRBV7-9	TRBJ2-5	CASSPPGTSETRTQYF
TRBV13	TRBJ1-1	CASSLRLAEAFF
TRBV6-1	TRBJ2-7	CASSRGGTGSQEQYF
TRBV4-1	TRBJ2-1	CASSQEELAASNEQFF
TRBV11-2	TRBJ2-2	CASSSLGTGELFF
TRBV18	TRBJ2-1	CASSLGVNQEQFF
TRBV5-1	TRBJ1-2	CASSPGGFDYGYTF
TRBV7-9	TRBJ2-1	CASSLVLRAVDEQFF
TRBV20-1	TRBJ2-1	CSADPTSYNEQFF
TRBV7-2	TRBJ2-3	CASSWTSSDTQYF
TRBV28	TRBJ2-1	CAILVTSGRAAPGGTYNEQFF
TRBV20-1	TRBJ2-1	CSARVYEEVGEQFF
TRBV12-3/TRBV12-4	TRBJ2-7	CASSLPGTGVPYEQYF
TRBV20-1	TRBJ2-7	CSARGPGLAGEQYF
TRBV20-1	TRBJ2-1	CSATGQGNLGGQNEQFF
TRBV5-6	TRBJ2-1	CASSLVRNEQFF
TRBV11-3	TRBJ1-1	CASRPTGTGALVNTEAFF
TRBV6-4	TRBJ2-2	CASSPMLNSGRDRAGELFF
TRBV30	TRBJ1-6	CAWSVKDRGFSPLHF
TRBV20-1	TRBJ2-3	CSARETFPDTQYF
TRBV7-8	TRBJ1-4	CASSLRTGADNEKLFF
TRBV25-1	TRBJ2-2	CASSEYGGGNTGELFF
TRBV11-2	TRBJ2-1	CASSSVGVQFF
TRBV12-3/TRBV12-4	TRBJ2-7	CASWGTPFNKQYF
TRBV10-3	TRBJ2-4	CAISALGLAGEDIQYF
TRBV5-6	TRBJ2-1	CASSLPANSYNEQFF
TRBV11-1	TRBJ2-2	CASPNSETKKHTGELFF
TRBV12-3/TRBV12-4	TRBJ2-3	CASSLGRPGGTQYF
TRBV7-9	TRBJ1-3	CASSLSTHGNTIYF
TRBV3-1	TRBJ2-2	CASSPTGTGELFF
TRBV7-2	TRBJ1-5	CASSSGGGSNQPQHF
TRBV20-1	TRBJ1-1	CSARRDEVTEAFF
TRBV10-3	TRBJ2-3	CAISEPRTDTQYF
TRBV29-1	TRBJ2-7	CSVASGLAITYEQYF
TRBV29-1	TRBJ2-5	CSAGLAQETQYF
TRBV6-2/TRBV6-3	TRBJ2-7	CASSSGTGSYEQYF
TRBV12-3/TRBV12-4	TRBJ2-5	CASSPSAGDEETQYF
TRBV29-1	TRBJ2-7	CSVELVNEQYF
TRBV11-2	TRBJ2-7	CASSFSGPGYEQYF
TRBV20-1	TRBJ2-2	CSAWSGSGPGELFF
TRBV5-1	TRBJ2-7	CASSKRELYEQYF
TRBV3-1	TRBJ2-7	CASSQGYNVGAYEQYF
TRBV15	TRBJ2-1	CATSTRNEQFF
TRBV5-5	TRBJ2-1	CASSTGRQINYNEQFF
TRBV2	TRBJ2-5	CASRVTETQYF
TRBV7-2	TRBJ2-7	CASSLGLAGGDYEQYF
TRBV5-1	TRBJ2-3	CASSLESSSTDTQYF
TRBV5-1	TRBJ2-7	CASSFPREGGEQYF
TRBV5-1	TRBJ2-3	CASSLTLDTQYF
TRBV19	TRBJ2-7	CASSIDDSTYEQYF
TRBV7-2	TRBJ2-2	CASSLAFGLASIDTGELFF
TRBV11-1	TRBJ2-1	CASIRRLAGPSSYNEQFF